Listed here are 14 T cell receptor beta chains from one sample, sequenced in a study of T cells in Graves' hyperthyroidism and ophthalmopathy. Amplified regions were TCR beta CDR3 sequences from RNA transcripts. HTBI primers drove first-round RT-PCR of the TCR CDR3. In TCRdb, the multiplex PCR reads were re-called with MiXCR into one record per CDR3 protein. The sample consists of fewer than 850,000 distinct CDR3 sequences, 15% to 20% of them appearing once. The sample comprised blood. These receptors were obtained from a man aged 50-60 years with Graves' hyperthyroidism.

This clonotype was seen a few times. The chain uses TRBV28 and TRBJ1-4; 7 nucleotides align to TRBD1. V dropped 5 bases and J dropped 5; count of bases not matched to a gene: 8. Per germline, CDR1 MDHEN and CDR2 SYDVKM. The CDR3 sequence is 15 residues long. DNA of the CDR3: TGTGCCAGCAGTCCCGGGACAGCCCAAAATGAAAAACTGTTTTTT. It encodes CASSPGTAQNEKLFF.

The sample holds a few counts of this clonotype. This chain joins TRBV5-5 and TRBJ2-7; the D gene is possibly TRBD2 (6 bases). Trimming stripped 7 bases from V and 0 bases from J, with 14 bases between. The germline CDR1 and CDR2 sequences are SGHKS and YYEKEE (reference sequence). The CDR3 is 14 amino acids. CDR3 loop: CASLPGGVSYEQYF. CDR3 nucleotide sequence: TGTGCCAGCTTACCCGGCGGGGTCTCCTACGAGCAGTACTTC.

This clonotype was seen ten or more times. V is TRBV27 and J is TRBJ2-5; 7 bases fit TRBD1. V lost 0 bases and J lost 4; bases outside the gene matches: 5. CDR1 MNHEY and CDR2 SMNVEV come from the germline V gene (reference sequence). The length of the CDR3 is 15 residues. DNA for the CDR3: TGTGCCAGCAGTTTATCACAGGGGTTCCGAGAGACCCAGTACTTC. Its translation: CASSLSQGFRETQYF.

Remarks on this clonotype: A much bigger clone sits one base away, suggesting this may be a read error. The rearrangement joins TRBV27 to TRBJ2-1; the D gene is possibly TRBD2 (6 bases). Germline V lookup: CDR1 MNHEY, CDR2 SMNVEV (reference sequence). There are 13 residues in the CDR3. CDR3 residues: CASSLGLHNERFF. Written as DNA, the CDR3 is TGTGCCAGCAGTTTGGGACTCCACAATGAGCGGTTCTTC.

CDR3 DNA sequence: TGTGCCAGCAGACGGGACAGCGATAATTCACCCCTCCACTTT. Residues: CASRRDSDNSPLHF. The rearrangement joins TRBV7-9 to TRBJ1-6, with 7 bases identical to TRBD1. The length of the CDR3 is 14 residues. Germline values: CDR1 SEHNR, CDR2 FQNEAQ (reference sequence). Trimming took 6 bases from V and 5 from J; bases not matched to a gene: 4.

This clonotype was counted many times. This sequence joins TRBV6-2 or TRBV6-3 and TRBJ1-2; no reliable D call. Germline-derived CDR1 and CDR2 are MNHEY and SVGEGT. V shed 7 bases and J shed 7 bases, with 13 bases lying between them. CDR3 size: 12 residues. CDR3 amino acids: CASNGLGGGYTF. As DNA, the CDR3 is TGTGCCAGCAATGGACTGGGAGGTGGCTACACCTTC.

The V gene is TRBV5-1, the J gene TRBJ1-1, with D unclear. Germline CDR1 and CDR2: SGHRS and YFSETQ. V was pared by 3 bases and J by 5 bases, with 11 bases between. CDR3 size: 13 residues. The DNA of the CDR3 is TGCGCCAGCAGCTCAATTAGAAGTACTGAAGCTTTCTTT. Residues: CASSSIRSTEAFF.

CDR3 DNA sequence: TGTGCCAGCAGTGCCCCCGGGACTAGCGGGAGAGCGAAGACCCAGTACTTC. This encodes CASSAPGTSGRAKTQYF. This chain joins TRBV2 and TRBJ2-5, with 14 bases identical to TRBD2. J was trimmed by 6 bases and V by 4 bases; bases with no gene match: 10. There are 17 residues in the CDR3. Germline loops: CDR1 SNHLY, CDR2 FYNNEI.

This clonotype has just one count. The V gene is TRBV20-1, the J gene TRBJ2-5, with a possible D match to TRBD2 (6 bases). Germline assignment: CDR1 DFQATT and CDR2 SNEGSKA (reference sequence). The CDR3 loop spans 13 amino acids. Trimming shortened V by 5 bases and J by 5 bases, and 15 bases separated the two germline ends. The CDR3 bases are TGCAGTGCTCCGGAGGGTAATTGGGAGACCCAGTACTTC. It is translated as CSAPEGNWETQYF.

The J gene is TRBJ1-1, the V gene TRBV30, with D tentatively TRBD1 (6 bases). The V and J ends lost 1 base and 6 bases respectively, with 15 bases between them. This CDR3 has 14 residues. The germline V gene encodes CDR1 GTSNPN and CDR2 SVGIG (reference sequence). This CDR3 is CAWSGGREGAEAFF. CDR3 in DNA: TGTGCCTGGAGTGGAGGCAGGGAGGGGGCTGAAGCTTTCTTT.

This clonotype was observed at least ten times. The V call is TRBV3-1, the J call TRBJ2-5; possible D gene TRBD2, 5 bases. V lost 0 bases to trimming and J lost 1 base, with 12 bases between them. The CDR3 covers 16 residues. Germline V gene sequence: CDR1 LGHDT, CDR2 YNNKEL (reference sequence). The chain's CDR3 is CASSQDLTGFQETQYF. CDR3 nucleotides: TGTGCCAGCAGCCAAGATCTTACGGGGTTCCAAGAGACCCAGTACTTC.

In its sample, this clonotype was seen many times. The gene calls are TRBV6-5 and TRBJ2-5; unclear D gene. Germline-derived CDR1 and CDR2 are MNHEY and SVGAGI. V was shortened by 2 bases and J by 7 bases, with 8 bases between the two germline ends. This CDR3 has 12 residues. CDR3: CASSYVGGTQYF. The DNA of the CDR3 is TGTGCCAGCAGTTACGTGGGTGGGACCCAGTACTTC.

This clonotype has just one count. The chain links TRBV6-2 or TRBV6-3 to TRBJ2-1, with 7 bases fitting TRBD2. CDR3 length equals 16 residues. CDR1 and CDR2 from the germline V gene are MNHEY and SVGEGT. After removal of 7 bases from V and 0 bases from J, the junction contained 9 bases not matched to a gene. This chain's CDR3 is CASNGGTTNSYNEQFF. The CDR3 DNA is TGTGCCAGCAATGGCGGGACTACTAACTCCTACAATGAGCAGTTCTTC.

This clonotype was counted many times. This chain links TRBV12-3 or TRBV12-4 with TRBJ2-2; 7 bases fit TRBD1. V lost 6 bases and J lost 5; bases outside the gene matches: 3. This CDR3 is 13 amino acids long. The CDR3 DNA reads as TGTGCCAGCAGGGGACAGTGGACCGGGGAGCTGTTTTTT. Its protein product is CASRGQWTGELFF.